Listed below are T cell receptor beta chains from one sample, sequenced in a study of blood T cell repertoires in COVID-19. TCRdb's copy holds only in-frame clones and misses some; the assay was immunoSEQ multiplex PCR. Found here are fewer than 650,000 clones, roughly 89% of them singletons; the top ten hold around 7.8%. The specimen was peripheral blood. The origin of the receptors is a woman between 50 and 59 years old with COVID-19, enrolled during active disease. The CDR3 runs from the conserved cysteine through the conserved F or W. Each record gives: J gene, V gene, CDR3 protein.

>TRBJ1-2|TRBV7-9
CASSAYWEGDGYTF
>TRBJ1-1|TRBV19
CASSPRGANTEAFF
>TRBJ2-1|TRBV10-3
CAISESMGQGHEQFF
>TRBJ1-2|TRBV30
CAWSVQGTYTF
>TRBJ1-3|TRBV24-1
CATSDPTLILGNTIYF
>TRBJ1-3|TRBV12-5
CASGLRGPSSGNTIYF
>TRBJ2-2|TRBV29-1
CSVRFAGELFF
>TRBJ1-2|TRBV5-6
CASSLDRVPGYTF
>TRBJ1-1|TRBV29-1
CSVDAWRGNTEAFF
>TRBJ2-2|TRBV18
CASSQQGNTGELFF
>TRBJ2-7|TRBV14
CASSLPRGPTYEQYF
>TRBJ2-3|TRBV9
CASSVSGAGSDTQYF
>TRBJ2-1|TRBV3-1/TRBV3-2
CASSQFTGNEQFF
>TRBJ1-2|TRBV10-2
CASSDAGGGGYTF
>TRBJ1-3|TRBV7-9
CASSSDRVDTIYF
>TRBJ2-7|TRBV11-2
CASSLLGTGGDEQYF
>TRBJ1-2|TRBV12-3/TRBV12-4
CASRRDRGYGYTF
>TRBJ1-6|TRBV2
CASSEDSYNSPLHF
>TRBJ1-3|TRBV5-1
CASSSGQAYSGNTIYF
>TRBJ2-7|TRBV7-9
CASSQGDEQYF
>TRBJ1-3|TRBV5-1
CASSGTDGSSGNTIYF
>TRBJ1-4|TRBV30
CAWSRTDRGNEKLFF
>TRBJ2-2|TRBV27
CASARREFTSGELFF
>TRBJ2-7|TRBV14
CASSQDSVKYF
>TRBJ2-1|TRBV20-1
CTPRETPKTFF
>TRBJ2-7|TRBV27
CASRVGGTRYEQYF
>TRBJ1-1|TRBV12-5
CASGQFGQGSGEAFF
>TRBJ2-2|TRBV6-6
CASGGPSVSTGELFF
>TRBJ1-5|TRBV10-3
CAIGEGNQPQHF
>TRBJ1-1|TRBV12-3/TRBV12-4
CASSFDRVEAFF
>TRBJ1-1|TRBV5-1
CASSLGEAWGTEAFF
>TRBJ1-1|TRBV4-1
CASFGQGNTEAFF
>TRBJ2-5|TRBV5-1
CASSTRTGMGFGETQYF
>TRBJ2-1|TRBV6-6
CASSWGGYNEQFF
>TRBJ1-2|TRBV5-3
CARSPGTDLYGYTF
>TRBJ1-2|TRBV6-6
CASRTGTGGDEAGYTF
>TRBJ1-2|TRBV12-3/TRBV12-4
CASSRGTAYGYTF
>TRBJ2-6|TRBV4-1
CASSQGLVSGANVLTF
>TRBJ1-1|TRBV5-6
CASSPGSVNTEAFF
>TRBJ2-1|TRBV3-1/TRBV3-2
CASSNSSGTDYNEQFF